The 20 T cell receptor beta chains below all came from one sample that was sequenced in a study of T cell repertoires in cytomegalovirus infection. One entry per CDR3 protein, called by TCRdb with MiXCR from the reads. The sample includes about 830,000 distinct CDR3 sequences, 32% of them seen just once. No antigen has been assigned to these receptors. This specimen was cultured CD8+ T cells from PBMCs, taken from culture after CMV antigen stimulation. These receptors were collected from a human donor in good health (CMV status not recorded). Some clones in this sample may be carry-over from other donors' samples.

The rearrangement joins TRBV9 to TRBJ2-7; D is ambiguous. The CDR3 has 17 amino acids. V dropped 0 bases and J dropped 5 bases, with 21 bases sitting between them. Germline CDR1 and CDR2: SGDLS and YYNGEE. Here the CDR3 DNA reads TGTGCCAGCAGCGTAGTTTTCGGATGGCCAGCCGAAAACGAGCAGTACTTC. Protein sequence: CASSVVFGWPAENEQYF.

V and J are TRBV7-3 and TRBJ1-1; 8 bases are shared with TRBD1. CDR1 and CDR2 (germline): SGHTA, FQGTGA. This CDR3 is 13 amino acids long. V lost 5 bases and J lost 5; bases outside the gene matches: 4. The CDR3 DNA is TGTGCCAGCAGCCGCCGACAGGGGACTGAAGCTTTCTTT. Protein sequence: CASSRRQGTEAFF.

This clonotype came up once. The chain joins TRBV15 to TRBJ1-2, with no clear D. Deletions cut 6 bases from V and 0 bases from J, with 17 bases between. Germline V gene lookup returns CDR1 LNHNV and CDR2 YYDKDF (reference sequence). The length of the CDR3 is 16 residues. The CDR3 region is CATRSDLGTSNYGYTF. The CDR3 DNA follows: TGTGCCACCAGGTCAGATTTGGGCACATCTAACTATGGCTACACCTTC.

The chain couples TRBV11-2 to TRBJ1-1; the D gene is possibly TRBD1 (5 bases). CDR3 length: 15 amino acids. The germline CDR1 and CDR2 sequences are SGHAT and FQNNGV. The V and J ends lost 4 bases and 2 bases respectively, with 14 bases between them. CDR3 DNA sequence: TGTGCCAGCAGCTCGGGGGTCCGAATTAACACTGAAGCTTTCTTT. This sequence encodes CASSSGVRINTEAFF.

This chain connects TRBV20-1 to TRBJ2-7; 7 bases are shared with TRBD2. This CDR3 spans 15 amino acids. The V gene end was trimmed by 2 bases and the J gene end by 0 bases; junction bases not matched to a gene: 7. The germline gives CDR1 DFQATT, CDR2 SNEGSKA (reference sequence). CDR3 residues: CSARSREGSSYEQYV. Written as DNA, the CDR3 is TGCAGTGCTAGATCAAGGGAGGGAAGCTCCTACGAGCAGTACGTC.

This chain joins TRBV28 and TRBJ2-7, with D possibly being TRBD1 (6 bases). Germline CDR1 MDHEN, CDR2 SYDVKM. V was trimmed by 7 bases and J by 3 bases, leaving 13 bases between them. This CDR3 contains 13 residues. As DNA, the CDR3 is TGTGCCAGCATGAGGGGGATGGACTACGAGCAGTACGTC. Its translation is CASMRGMDYEQYV.

This clonotype has only a few counts. The junction differs from germline at one of its ends, possibly a read error. V and J are TRBV19 and TRBJ2-5; D is undetermined. From germline, CDR1 is LNHDA and CDR2 SQIVND (reference sequence). The CDR3 extends over 12 amino acids. The CDR3 protein is CASSDISETQYF. CDR3 bases: TGTGCCAGTAGTGATATTTCGGAGACCCAGTACTTT.

This clonotype was seen only a few times. The chain combines TRBV15 with TRBJ2-5; 7 bases agree with TRBD2. The CDR3 is 15 amino acids. Losses at the gene ends were 0 bases for V and 5 bases for J; bases not matched to a gene: 6. Germline values: CDR1 LNHNV, CDR2 YYDKDF (reference sequence). In nucleotides, the CDR3 is TGTGCCACCAGCAGAGATCGCGGGGGAAGGGAGACCCAGTACTTC. As protein: CATSRDRGGRETQYF.

The chain uses TRBV27 and TRBJ1-3, with D tentatively TRBD1 (5 bases). Germline CDR1 and CDR2: MNHEY and SMNVEV (reference sequence). CDR3 length: 15 residues. The V end lost 0 bases, the J end lost 6 bases, and 12 bases lay between the germline ends. CDR3 sequence (DNA): TGTGCCAGCAGTTTATCGGGACTGTGGAAAAACACCATATATTTT. This encodes CASSLSGLWKNTIYF.

This chain joins TRBV15 and TRBJ1-5; TRBD1 agrees at 7 bases. Germline trimming cut 5 bases from V and 10 bases from J; bases unmatched to any gene: 14. From germline, CDR1 is LNHNV and CDR2 YYDKDF (reference sequence). The CDR3 loop spans 15 amino acids. The CDR3 sequence is CATSVEIDRVNPQHF. The CDR3 DNA sequence: TGTGCCACCAGCGTAGAGATAGACAGGGTAAACCCCCAGCATTTT.

This chain joins TRBV12-3 or TRBV12-4 and TRBJ1-3, with D uncertain. The CDR3 spans 17 residues. Trimming removed 6 bases from V and 0 bases from J, with 18 bases in between. Here the CDR3 reads CASSLTWAVSSGNTIYF. CDR3 in DNA: TGTGCCAGCAGCCTAACGTGGGCGGTATCCTCTGGAAACACCATATATTTT.

This CDR3 reads CASSLGTGYTSTDTQYF. The CDR3 bases are TGTGCCAGCAGCCTAGGGACAGGGTATACTAGCACAGATACGCAGTATTTT. The chain links TRBV28 to TRBJ2-3; 9 bases line up with TRBD1. From germline, CDR1 is MDHEN and CDR2 SYDVKM. The length of the CDR3 is 17 residues. With 6 bases clipped from V and 0 bases from J, the junction kept 10 bases outside the gene matches.

This chain uses TRBV5-5 with TRBJ1-6; D perhaps matches TRBD1 (5 bases). The CDR3 is 17 residues long. The V end was cut by 4 bases, the J end by 0 bases, with 14 bases between. Germline loops: CDR1 SGHKS, CDR2 YYEKEE (reference sequence). Here the CDR3 reads CASSLGRKSSYNSPLHF. The CDR3 nucleotides are TGTGCCAGCAGCCTGGGACGAAAGAGCTCCTATAATTCACCCCTCCACTTT. The full variable domain, rest sourced from reference TRBV5-5 and TRBJ1-6, is DAGVTQSPTHLIKTRGQQVTLRCSPISGHKSVSWYQQVLGQGPQFIFQYYEKEERGRGNFPDRFSARQFPNYSSELNVNALLLGDSALYLCASSLGRKSSYNSPLHFGNGTRLTVT.

The chain combines TRBV4-1 with TRBJ1-6; D not certain. V lost 0 bases to trimming and J lost 6 bases, with 3 bases between them. CDR3 length: 13 residues. Germline-derived CDR1 and CDR2 are MGHRA and YSYEKL. The CDR3: CASSQEGNSPLHF. For the CDR3, the DNA is TGCGCCAGCAGCCAAGAGGGTAATTCACCCCTCCACTTT.

A word on this clonotype: The junction does not match germline at one end; this may be a read error. The V gene is TRBV19, the J gene TRBJ1-5, with D perhaps TRBD1 (5 bases). The CDR3 is 17 residues long. Looked up from germline, CDR1 is LNHDA and CDR2 is SQIVND (reference sequence). The CDR3 reads CVSSTEEFGGSNQPQHF. The CDR3 DNA follows: TGTGTCAGTAGTACGGAGGAGTTCGGGGGTAGCAATCAGCCCCAGCATTTT.

This clonotype has more than one count but fewer than ten. The chain couples TRBV6-5 to TRBJ2-3, with TRBD2 matching 10 bases. The CDR3 is 17 residues long. Per germline, CDR1 MNHEY and CDR2 SVGAGI. V shed 5 bases, J shed 2 bases, and the junction held 10 bases outside the gene matches. DNA of the CDR3: TGTGCCAGCAGTCTGGGGCCTAGCGGGGGACTCACAGATACGCAGTATTTT. It specifies CASSLGPSGGLTDTQYF.

There are a few counts of this clonotype. This chain links TRBV7-9 with TRBJ2-4; D call uncertain. Germline CDR1 reads SEHNR; CDR2 reads FQNEAQ (reference sequence). The CDR3 totals 14 residues. Trimming stripped 3 bases from V and 1 base from J, with 7 bases between. The CDR3 reads CASSFEGAKNIQYF. Written as DNA, the CDR3 is TGTGCCAGCAGCTTCGAAGGGGCCAAAAACATTCAGTACTTC.

CDR3 residues: CASSLGSGGAGPYNEQFF. The CDR3 nucleotides are TGTGCCAGCAGCTTGGGTAGCGGGGGGGCCGGGCCCTACAATGAGCAGTTCTTC. The chain has TRBV5-5 and TRBJ2-1; 11 bases line up with TRBD2. The trim removed 0 bases at V and 2 bases at J, leaving 7 bases unmatched. The CDR3 has 18 residues. CDR1 is SGHKS, CDR2 YYEKEE, per germline (reference sequence).

V and J are TRBV12-3 or TRBV12-4 and TRBJ1-2; 8 bases are shared with TRBD1. The CDR3 has 13 residues. Trimming at V came to 3 bases and at J to 8 bases, leaving 5 bases not matched to a gene. In DNA form, the CDR3 reads TGTGCCAGCAGTTTTCCGGACAGGGTCGGCTACACCTTC. It yields the protein CASSFPDRVGYTF.

This clonotype has at least ten counts. The gene calls are TRBV12-3 or TRBV12-4 and TRBJ2-6; D is uncertain. CDR3 length equals 15 residues. V was shortened by 3 bases and J by 0 bases, with 6 bases between the two germline ends. For the CDR3, the DNA is TGTGCCAGCAGTTTCAGCCTCTCTGGGGCCAACGTCCTGACTTTC. This codes for CASSFSLSGANVLTF.